The T cell receptor beta chain described here comes from a study of blood T cell repertoires in COVID-19. Study information: The origin of the acute and convalescent COVID-19 samples was the United States, Italy and Spain. Nucleic acid was either cDNA or gDNA, and it came from T cells, B-cell-depleted T cells, or PBMCs.

The CDR3 extends over 14 amino acids. Germline V gene lookup returns CDR1 KGHDR and CDR2 SFDVKD. Deletions cut 3 bases from V and 7 bases from J, with 12 bases between. Data came from immunoSEQ multiplex PCR; TCRdb stores just in-frame clones and leaves some out. The top ten hold more than 7% of the sample, which has some 240,000 clones, around 80% seen once. This receptor was obtained from a woman between 65 and 79 years old with acute or convalescent COVID-19. This chain uses TRBV24-1 with TRBJ2-1, with TRBD2 as a possible D gene (5 bases). The sample taken for sequencing was peripheral blood. CDR3 in amino acids: CATSDELVFNEQFF. In DNA form, the CDR3 reads TGTGCCACCAGTGATGAACTAGTTTTTAATGAGCAGTTCTTC.